The present TCR beta chain was sequenced within a study of cytomegalovirus exposure and HLA in healthy donors (dated by TCRdb to about 2017). A note on the overall study: The 500 to 700 repertoires of the first cohort and the 120 or so validation repertoires were produced on the same platform, according to a later analysis. To predict cytomegalovirus infection status, the study brought together high-throughput TCR immunosequencing, statistical association of individual TCRs with disease status, and machine learning. The study aimed to test whether cataloging public T cell receptors could reveal signatures of past pathogen exposure. A separate validation cohort of about 110 different subjects was used in addition to the 666-subject first cohort.

CDR1 and CDR2, looked up from the germline V gene (reference sequence), are MNHNY and SVGAGI. A distance of 10 bases separates the germline ends of V and J, which lose 6 bases and 1 base respectively. The CDR3 holds 14 amino acids from the cysteine to the phenylalanine. The CDR3 DNA has 42 bases and is translated from base 1. Findings and caveats that apply to the study as a whole: Most TCR sequences were observed very rarely across donors, whereas some public TCRs were present in many individuals. The classifier was reported to diagnose cytomegalovirus status with high specificity and sensitivity in both the original and validation cohorts. All 120 or so repertoires were used to score co-occurrence in the validation cohort in a later analysis, because that analysis had no HLA typing for the cohort. The authors suggested that the approach could potentially be extended to other disease states and immunological phenotypes. In vitro tests confirmed that three of the cytomegalovirus-associated TCR beta chains recognize cytomegalovirus antigens. The study gave a list of around 170 TCR beta chains associated with cytomegalovirus. A later analysis found that TCRs clustered in the first cohort also tended to co-occur in the 120 validation repertoires, with approximately 95% of cluster scores above 0.

The protocol used for the library was the immunoSEQ multiplex PCR assay. Per the original workflow: A statistical classification framework was developed to diagnose cytomegalovirus status using the catalog of TCR beta chain sequences. TCRdb retrieved this table from immuneACCESS and kept in-frame rearrangements only. Not all clones are present; in checked studies, unresolved V genes account for under half, and no reason is known for the remainder. V, J and clone size are those of that table, while D and trimming were read from the DNA. Recorded for this sample are around 350,000 clones; roughly 89% of them occurred a single time. The ten most abundant clones make up roughly 0.82% of the sample. This clone was picked up a small number of times. This receptor's antigen is unknown. No base-level quality is on record; no much larger clone is a single base apart. Donors formed part of the validation cohort, which comprised over a hundred subjects and was distinct from the first cohort of several hundred subjects.

The receptor's source is a woman under 30 in good health and CMV-seronegative. Recombination joined TRBV6-6 with TRBJ1-5; TRBD1 could be the D gene, as 5 bases match. Sequencing was performed on PBMCs. This receptor carries the CDR3 CASSQTASNQPQHF. The bases are TGTGCCAGCAGCCAGACAGCCAGCAATCAGCCCCAGCATTTT.